This T cell receptor beta chain was sequenced in a study of human T cells and chemical hapten exposure. Documented time point: patch test 3, about 24 weeks after DPC sensitization. Sample treatment: therapeutic diphenylcyclopropenone sensitization with weekly scalp DPC. TCRdb recomputed calls from the RACE reads with MiXCR, one row per CDR3 protein. The sample has over 100,000 distinct CDR3 sequences; around 11% are singletons. This clonotype showed up many times. The sequencing here drew on whole blood, taken in connection with sensitization to the hapten diphenylcyclopropenone (DPC). This clonotype originated in a woman between 50 and 59 years old with alopecia areata. Some clones in this sample may be carry-over from other donors' samples.

CDR3 sequence reads: CASSAGLAGGEQFF. The CDR3 coding sequence is TGTGCCAGCAGCGCGGGACTAGCTGGGGGTGAGCAGTTCTTC. The chain links TRBV3-1 to TRBJ2-1, with 9 bases lining up with TRBD2. The CDR3 is made up of 14 amino acids. The trim removed 5 bases at V and 9 bases at J, leaving 8 bases unmatched. From germline, CDR1 is LGHDT and CDR2 YNNKEL (reference sequence).